This TCR beta chain is from a study of TIL therapy for anti-PD-1-resistant metastatic lung cancer. Germline V CDR1 and CDR2: MGHRA, YSYEKL. The CDR3 runs 15 residues. V was clipped by 3 bases and J by 9 bases; unmatched bases: 7. This was the immunoSEQ v3 assay. Here immunoSEQ multiplex PCR was the method, and the copy in TCRdb shows in-frame clones only, minus some. The sample has approximately 50,000 clones; about 81% are singletons. Time point noted: pre-treatment sample, taken before nivolumab and TIL therapy. The starting material was blood, obtained at baseline. This clonotype originated in a person aged 25 to 85 with non-small cell lung cancer. The chain joins TRBV4-1 to TRBJ2-1; 11 positions match TRBD2. DNA for the CDR3: TGCGCCAGCAGCCACCTAGCGGGGGGCAAATCTGAGCAGTTCTTC. Translating it yields CASSHLAGGKSEQFF.